This TCR beta chain was found in a study of blood T cells in healthy people across ages. Findings and caveats of the study: It was not possible, with unsorted PBMCs, to conclusively compare naive and antigen-experienced cells. Long-lived donors exceeded aged donors in naive CD4+ cells and diversity.

This clonotype was picked up a small number of times. Antigen unknown. Using a J-beta primer mix together with a sample-barcoded 5' primer, a second PCR was run for about 6 to 11 cycles. TCRdb re-analysed the 5' RACE reads in MiXCR, keeping a single row per CDR3 protein. This repertoire shows approximately 800,000 distinct CDR3 sequences, about 25% found once; its top ten account for around 3.6%. This CDR3 region has 17 residues. This sample also belongs to another study, concerning T cells of mothers and their children. This second report adds: Three healthy Caucasian mothers served as donors, and their six children did as well. Sequencing returned over 8 million TCR beta CDR3 reads per mother and 2.5 million to 3 million per child.

Sequenced sample: blood. This receptor was taken from a boy aged 5-17 years in good health. The chain joins TRBV21-1 to TRBJ2-7; the table's D call TRBD1 went unverified against the DNA. TRBV21-1 is deemed a pseudogene. The CDR3 reads CASSTLRPWGQEYEQYF. The CDR3, as DNA: TGTGCCAGCAGCACACTAAGGCCGTGGGGACAGGAATACGAGCAGTACTTC.